Only a few counts were recorded for the clone carrying this T cell receptor (beta chain). Source study methods: Amplified reference gene primers provided the basis for estimating nucleated cell counts. Assay: immunoSEQ multiplex PCR; the TCRdb copy retains only in-frame clones and omits some. V and J calls and clone size are as listed in that table; D and trimming were resolved from the DNA. Altogether around 200,000 clones are present, approximately 88% being singletons, with the ten largest covering 6.5% to 8.5%. This CDR3 is built from 13 residues. V gave up 9 bases and J gave up 8 bases, with 17 bases separating them. CDR1 and CDR2 (germline): MDHEN, SYDVKM. Followed longitudinally, the Seattle patients had been enrolled during active infection. This specimen belongs to a study of blood T cell repertoires in COVID-19. The wider study: Acute-phase and convalescent COVID-19 samples originated in the United States, Italy and Spain. T cells, B-cell-depleted T cells, or PBMCs supplied cDNA or gDNA.

V gene TRBV28 combines with J gene TRBJ2-1, with a weak D call TRBD1 (5 bases). The source of this sequence is a woman in her forties with COVID-19, enrolled during active disease. Sequencing was carried out using peripheral blood. The CDR3 bases are TGTGCCAGTATTAAAACAGGTTCACATGAGCAGTTCTTC. This encodes CASIKTGSHEQFF.